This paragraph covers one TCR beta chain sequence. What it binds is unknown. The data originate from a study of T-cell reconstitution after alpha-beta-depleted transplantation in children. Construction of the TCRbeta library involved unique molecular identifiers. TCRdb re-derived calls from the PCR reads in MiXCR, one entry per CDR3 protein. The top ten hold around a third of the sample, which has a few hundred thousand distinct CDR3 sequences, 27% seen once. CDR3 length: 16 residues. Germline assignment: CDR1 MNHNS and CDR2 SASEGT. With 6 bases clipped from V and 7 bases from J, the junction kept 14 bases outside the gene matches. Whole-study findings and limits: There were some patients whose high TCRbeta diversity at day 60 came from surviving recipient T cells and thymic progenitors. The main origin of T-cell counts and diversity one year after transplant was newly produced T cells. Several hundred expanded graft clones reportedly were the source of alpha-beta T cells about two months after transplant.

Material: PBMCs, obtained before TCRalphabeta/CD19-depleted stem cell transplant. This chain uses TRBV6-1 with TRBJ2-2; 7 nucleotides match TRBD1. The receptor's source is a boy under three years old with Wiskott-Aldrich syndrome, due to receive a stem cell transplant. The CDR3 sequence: CASRRGQALGDGELFF. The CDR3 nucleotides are TGTGCCAGCAGAAGAGGACAGGCCTTGGGGGACGGGGAGCTGTTTTTT.